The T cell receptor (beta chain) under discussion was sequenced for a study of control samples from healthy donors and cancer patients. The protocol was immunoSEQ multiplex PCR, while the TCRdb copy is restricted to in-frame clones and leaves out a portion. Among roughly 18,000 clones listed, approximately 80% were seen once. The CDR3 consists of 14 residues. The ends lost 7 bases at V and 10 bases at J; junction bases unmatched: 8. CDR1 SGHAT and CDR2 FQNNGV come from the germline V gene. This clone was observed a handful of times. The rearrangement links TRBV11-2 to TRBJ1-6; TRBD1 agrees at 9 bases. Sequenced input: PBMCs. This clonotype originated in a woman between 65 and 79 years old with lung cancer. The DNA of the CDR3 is TGTGCCAGCATCTTCGGGACAGGGAACTCACCCCTCCACTTT. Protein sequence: CASIFGTGNSPLHF.